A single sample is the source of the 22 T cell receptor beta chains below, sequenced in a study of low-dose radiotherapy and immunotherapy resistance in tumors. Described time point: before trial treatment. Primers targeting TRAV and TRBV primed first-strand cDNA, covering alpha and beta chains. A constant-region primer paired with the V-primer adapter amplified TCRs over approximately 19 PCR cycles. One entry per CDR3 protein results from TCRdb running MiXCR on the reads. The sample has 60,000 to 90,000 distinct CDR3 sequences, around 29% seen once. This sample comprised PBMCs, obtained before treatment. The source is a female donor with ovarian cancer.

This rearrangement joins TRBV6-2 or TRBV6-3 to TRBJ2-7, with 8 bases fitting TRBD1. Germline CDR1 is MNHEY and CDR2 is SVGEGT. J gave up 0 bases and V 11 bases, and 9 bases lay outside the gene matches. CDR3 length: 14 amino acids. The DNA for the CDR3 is TGTGCCGTCCTAACAGGGGGGAGCTCCTACGAGCAGTACTTC. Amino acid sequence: CAVLTGGSSYEQYF.

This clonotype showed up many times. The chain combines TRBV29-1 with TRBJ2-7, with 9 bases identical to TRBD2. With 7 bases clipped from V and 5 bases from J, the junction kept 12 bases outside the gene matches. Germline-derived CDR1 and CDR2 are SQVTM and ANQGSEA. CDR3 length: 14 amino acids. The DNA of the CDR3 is TGCAGCGGGGGTTTTGGGACTAGCTACAACGAGCAGTACTTC. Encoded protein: CSGGFGTSYNEQYF.

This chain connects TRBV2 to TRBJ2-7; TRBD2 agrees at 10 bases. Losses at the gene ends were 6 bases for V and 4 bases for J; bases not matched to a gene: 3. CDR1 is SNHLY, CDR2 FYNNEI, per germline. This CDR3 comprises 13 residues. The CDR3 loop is CASRVLAGYEQYF. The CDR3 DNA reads TGTGCCAGCAGGGTACTAGCGGGGTACGAGCAGTACTTC.

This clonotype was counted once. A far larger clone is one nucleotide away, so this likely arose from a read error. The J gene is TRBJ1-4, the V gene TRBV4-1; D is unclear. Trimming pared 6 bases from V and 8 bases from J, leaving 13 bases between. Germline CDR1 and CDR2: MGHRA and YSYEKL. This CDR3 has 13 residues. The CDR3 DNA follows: TGCGCCAGCAGGCCCCGCGCCCGAGAAAAACTGTTTTTT. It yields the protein CASRPRAREKLFF.

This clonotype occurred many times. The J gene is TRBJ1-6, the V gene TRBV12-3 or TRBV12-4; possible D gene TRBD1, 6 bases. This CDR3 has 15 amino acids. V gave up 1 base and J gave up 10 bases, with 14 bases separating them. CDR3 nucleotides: TGTGCCAGCAGTTTAGGGGGGGGCACGGGATCACCCCTCCACTTT. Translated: CASSLGGGTGSPLHF.

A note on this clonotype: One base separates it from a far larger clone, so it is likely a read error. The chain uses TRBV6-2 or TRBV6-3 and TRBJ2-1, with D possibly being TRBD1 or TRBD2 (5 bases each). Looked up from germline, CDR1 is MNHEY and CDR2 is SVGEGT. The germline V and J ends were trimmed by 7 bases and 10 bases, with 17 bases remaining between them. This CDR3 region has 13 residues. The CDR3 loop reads CASTRGELREQFF. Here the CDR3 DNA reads TGTGCCAGCACCAGAGGGGAACTGCGGGAGCAGTTCTTC.

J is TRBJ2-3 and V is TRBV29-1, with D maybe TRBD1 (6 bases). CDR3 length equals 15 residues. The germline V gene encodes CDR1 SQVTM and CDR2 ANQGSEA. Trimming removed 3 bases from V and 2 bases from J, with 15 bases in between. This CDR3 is CSVDLGRGYTDTQYF. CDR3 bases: TGCAGCGTTGACCTCGGCAGGGGTTACACAGATACGCAGTATTTT.

CDR3 coding DNA: TGCAGTGCTACTGGGACAGGGAGCTACGAGCAGTACTTC. As protein: CSATGTGSYEQYF. V is TRBV20-1 and J is TRBJ2-7, with 9 nucleotides matching TRBD1. The CDR3 runs to 13 residues. Germline values: CDR1 DFQATT, CDR2 SNEGSKA (reference sequence). The V segment lost 4 bases and the J segment 3 bases; nucleotides outside the gene matches: 4.

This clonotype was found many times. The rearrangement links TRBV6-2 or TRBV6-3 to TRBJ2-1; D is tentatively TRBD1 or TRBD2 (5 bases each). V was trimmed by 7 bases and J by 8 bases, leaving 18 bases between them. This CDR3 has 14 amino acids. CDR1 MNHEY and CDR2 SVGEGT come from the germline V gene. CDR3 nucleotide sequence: TGTGCCAGCAAGTTCCCGGGACGAGACCATGAGCAGTTCTTC. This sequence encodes CASKFPGRDHEQFF.

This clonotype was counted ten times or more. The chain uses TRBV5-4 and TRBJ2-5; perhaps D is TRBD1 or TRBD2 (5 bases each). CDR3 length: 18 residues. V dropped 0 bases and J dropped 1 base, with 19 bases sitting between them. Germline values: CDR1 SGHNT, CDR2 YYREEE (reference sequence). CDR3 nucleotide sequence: TGTGCCAGCAGCTTGGGGCAGGGACCGGGCCCTGCCCAAGAGACCCAGTACTTC. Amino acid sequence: CASSLGQGPGPAQETQYF. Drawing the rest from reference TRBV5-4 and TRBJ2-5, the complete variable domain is ETGVTQSPTHLIKTRGQQVTLRCSSQSGHNTVSWYQQALGQGPQFIFQYYREEENGRGNFPPRFSGLQFPNYSSELNVNALELDDSALYLCASSLGQGPGPAQETQYFGPGTRLLVL.

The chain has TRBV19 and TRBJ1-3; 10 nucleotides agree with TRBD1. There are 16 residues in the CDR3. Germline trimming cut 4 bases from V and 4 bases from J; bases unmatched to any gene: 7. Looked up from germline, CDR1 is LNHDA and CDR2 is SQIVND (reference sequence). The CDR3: CASSTPGQGFGNTIYF. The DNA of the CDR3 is TGTGCCAGTAGTACGCCGGGACAGGGGTTCGGAAACACCATATATTTT.

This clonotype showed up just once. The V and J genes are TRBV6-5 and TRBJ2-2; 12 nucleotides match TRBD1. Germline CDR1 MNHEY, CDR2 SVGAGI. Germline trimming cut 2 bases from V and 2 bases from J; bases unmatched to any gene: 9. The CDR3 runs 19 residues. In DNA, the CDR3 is TGTGCCAGCAGTTACGCTCCGGGACAGGGGGCTTCAAACACCGGGGAGCTGTTTTTT. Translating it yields CASSYAPGQGASNTGELFF.

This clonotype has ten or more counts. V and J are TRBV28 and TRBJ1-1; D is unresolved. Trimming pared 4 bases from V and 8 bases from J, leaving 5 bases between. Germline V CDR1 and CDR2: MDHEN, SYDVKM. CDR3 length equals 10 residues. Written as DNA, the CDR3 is TGTGCCAGCAGTTCGGTGGAAGCTTTCTTT. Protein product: CASSSVEAFF.

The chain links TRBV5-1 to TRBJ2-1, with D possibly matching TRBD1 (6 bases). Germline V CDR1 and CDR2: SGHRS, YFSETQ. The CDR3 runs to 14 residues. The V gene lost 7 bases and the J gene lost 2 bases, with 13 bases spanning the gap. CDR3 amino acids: CASAGRTAYNEQFF. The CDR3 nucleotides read TGCGCCAGCGCCGGACGGACAGCCTACAATGAGCAGTTCTTC.

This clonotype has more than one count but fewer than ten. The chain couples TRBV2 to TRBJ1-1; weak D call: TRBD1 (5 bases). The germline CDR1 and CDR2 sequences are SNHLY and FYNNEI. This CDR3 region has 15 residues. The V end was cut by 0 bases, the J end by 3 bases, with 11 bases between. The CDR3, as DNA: TGTGCCAGCAGTGAAGCGCAGGGTGGGGACACTGAAGCTTTCTTT. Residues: CASSEAQGGDTEAFF.

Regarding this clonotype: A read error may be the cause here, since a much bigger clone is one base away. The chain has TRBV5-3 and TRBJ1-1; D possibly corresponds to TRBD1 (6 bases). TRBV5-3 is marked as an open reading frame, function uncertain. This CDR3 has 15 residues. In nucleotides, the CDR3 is TGTGCCAGCAGCTCAGACAGGATGGTCAACACTGAAGCTTTCTTT. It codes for CASSSDRMVNTEAFF.

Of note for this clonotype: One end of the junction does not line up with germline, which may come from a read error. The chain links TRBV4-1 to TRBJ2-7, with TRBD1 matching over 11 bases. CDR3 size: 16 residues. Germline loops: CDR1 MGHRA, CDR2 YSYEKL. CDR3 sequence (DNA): TGTGCCAGCAGGTCGGGGGGACAGGGGGTCTCCTACGAGCAGTACTTC. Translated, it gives CASRSGGQGVSYEQYF.

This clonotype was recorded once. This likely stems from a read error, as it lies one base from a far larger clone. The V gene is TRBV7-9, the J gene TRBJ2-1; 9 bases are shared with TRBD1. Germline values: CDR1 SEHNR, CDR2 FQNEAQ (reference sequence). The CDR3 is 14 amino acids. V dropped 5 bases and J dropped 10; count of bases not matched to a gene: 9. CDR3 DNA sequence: TGTGCCAGCAGCAAGGGACAGGGAGTGCACGAGCAGTTCTTC. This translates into CASSKGQGVHEQFF.

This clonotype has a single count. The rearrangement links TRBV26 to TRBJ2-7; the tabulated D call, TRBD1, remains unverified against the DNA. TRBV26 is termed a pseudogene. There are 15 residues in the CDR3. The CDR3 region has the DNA TGTGCCACCGCTCCCTCTTGGGGGCTCTCCTACGAGCAGTACTTC. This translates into CATAPSWGLSYEQYF.

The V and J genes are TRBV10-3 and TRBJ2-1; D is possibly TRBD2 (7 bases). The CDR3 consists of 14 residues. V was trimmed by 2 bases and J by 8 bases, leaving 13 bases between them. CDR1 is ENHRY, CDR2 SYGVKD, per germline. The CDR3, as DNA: TGTGCCATCAGTGAGAACCAGGGGAGGGATGAGCAGTTCTTC. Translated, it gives CAISENQGRDEQFF.

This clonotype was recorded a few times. The CDR3 reads CASSFLGSTNNEQFF. The CDR3 DNA reads as TGTGCCAGCAGCTTTCTGGGTAGCACTAACAATGAGCAGTTCTTC. The chain couples TRBV5-6 to TRBJ2-1, with unresolved D. The CDR3 contains 15 residues. Germline-derived CDR1 and CDR2 are SGHDT and YYEEEE. Trimming left V 2 bases short and J 5 bases short, with 14 bases between.

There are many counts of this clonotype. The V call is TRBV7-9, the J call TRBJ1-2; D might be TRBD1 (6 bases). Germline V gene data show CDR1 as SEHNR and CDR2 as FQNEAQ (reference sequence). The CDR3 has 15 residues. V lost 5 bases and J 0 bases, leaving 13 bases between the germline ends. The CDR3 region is CASSPPGQTNYGYTF. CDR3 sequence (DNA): TGTGCCAGCAGCCCGCCCGGACAGACTAACTATGGCTACACCTTC.